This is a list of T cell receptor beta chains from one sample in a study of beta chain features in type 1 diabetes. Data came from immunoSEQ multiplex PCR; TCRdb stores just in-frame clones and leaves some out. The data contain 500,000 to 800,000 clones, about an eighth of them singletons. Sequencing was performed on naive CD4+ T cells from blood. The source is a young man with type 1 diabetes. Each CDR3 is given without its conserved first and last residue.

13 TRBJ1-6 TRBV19 ASRWTGGYNSPLH
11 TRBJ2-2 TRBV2 ASRVLYTGELF
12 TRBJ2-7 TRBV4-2 ASSQDQHPLEQY
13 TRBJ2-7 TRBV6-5 ASSPEGGTTYEQY
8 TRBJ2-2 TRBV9 ASGNGELF
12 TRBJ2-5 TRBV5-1 ASRPTGVAETQY
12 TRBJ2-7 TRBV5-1 ASSLGQPSYEQY
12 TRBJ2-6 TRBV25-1 ASSSVGGANVLT
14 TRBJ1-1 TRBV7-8 ASSSLWSATNTEAF
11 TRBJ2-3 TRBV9 ASSVDTTDTQY
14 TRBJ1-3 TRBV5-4 ASSLGTVDSGNTIY
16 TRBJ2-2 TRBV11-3 ASSRPWWDGGRTGELF
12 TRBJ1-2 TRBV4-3 ASSQAGALQGYT
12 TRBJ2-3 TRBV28 ASSLGLSTDTQY
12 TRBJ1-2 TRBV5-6 ASSSSGQGNGYT
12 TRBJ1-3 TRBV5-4 ASSPGVDGNTIY